The 17 T cell receptor beta chains below come from one sample, sequenced in a study of T cell responses to AZD1222 COVID-19 vaccine. Measured with immunoSEQ multiplex PCR; TCRdb has only the in-frame clones, and not every one. The sample carries fewer than 250,000 clones, approximately 94% recorded once. Source: peripheral blood, taken on day 0 of MenACWY control vaccination. All receptors come from an adult in good health.

The rearrangement links TRBV7-3 to TRBJ1-5; no firm D call. CDR3 size: 13 residues. Germline CDR1 SGHTA, CDR2 FQGTGA. The germline V and J ends were trimmed by 3 bases and 7 bases, with 10 bases remaining between them. In DNA, the CDR3 is TGTGCCAGCAGCTTGGCCCTAGGGCAGCCCCAGCATTTT. Encoded protein: CASSLALGQPQHF.

The J gene is TRBJ1-6, the V gene TRBV27; D gene uncertain. The CDR3 spans 17 residues. The V end was cut by 6 bases, the J end by 4 bases, with 19 bases between. Germline CDR1 MNHEY, CDR2 SMNVEV (reference sequence). The CDR3 nucleotides read TGTGCCAGCAGGTACGACGTGACGTCTCCTTATAATTCACCCCTCCACTTT. Its translation is CASRYDVTSPYNSPLHF.

V gene TRBV9 combines with J gene TRBJ2-7, with D unclear. Trimming shortened V by 3 bases and J by 2 bases, and 15 bases separated the two germline ends. The germline gives CDR1 SGDLS, CDR2 YYNGEE. The CDR3 is made up of 15 amino acids. The CDR3, as DNA: TGTGCCAGCAGCGCTGGCAGTACCCTTACCTACGAGCAGTACTTC. Residues: CASSAGSTLTYEQYF.

The rearrangement links TRBV7-9 to TRBJ1-5; TRBD1 is a possible D gene (5 bases). Per germline, CDR1 SEHNR and CDR2 FQNEAQ (reference sequence). The CDR3 contains 15 residues. The V gene lost 3 bases and the J gene lost 5 bases, with 14 bases spanning the gap. CDR3 region: CASSFSGTSDQPQHF. CDR3 nucleotide sequence: TGTGCCAGCAGCTTCTCCGGGACCTCGGATCAGCCCCAGCATTTT.

The V call is TRBV9, the J call TRBJ1-4, with TRBD1 as a possible D gene (5 bases). The CDR3 is 16 residues long. Germline values: CDR1 SGDLS, CDR2 YYNGEE. Trimming took off 2 bases at V and 4 bases at J, with 15 bases between the two ends. CDR3 nucleotide sequence: TGTGCCAGCAGCGTGAGTGGAGGGGACGTTAATGAAAAACTGTTTTTT. Protein: CASSVSGGDVNEKLFF.

This chain uses TRBV6-4 with TRBJ1-1; D is uncertain. This CDR3 has 13 amino acids. V was shortened by 4 bases and J by 1 base, with 7 bases between the two germline ends. Germline V gene data show CDR1 as MRHNA and CDR2 as SNTAGT. The CDR3: CASSAYTNTEAFF. The CDR3 region has the DNA TGTGCCAGCAGTGCCTATACGAACACTGAAGCTTTCTTT.

V gene TRBV6-5 combines with J gene TRBJ2-3; D is perhaps TRBD1 (6 bases). There are 14 residues in the CDR3. Germline lookup yields CDR1 MNHEY and CDR2 SVGAGI. The ends were cut back, 3 bases at V and 5 bases at J, with 12 bases in the middle. CDR3 loop: CASSYGGRGDTQYF. Written as DNA, the CDR3 is TGTGCCAGCAGTTATGGGGGCCGGGGAGATACGCAGTATTTT.

V gene TRBV6-2 or TRBV6-3 combines with J gene TRBJ1-2; a possible D gene is TRBD1 (6 bases). Trimming stripped 2 bases from V and 4 bases from J, with 14 bases between. Germline V gene data show CDR1 as MNHEY and CDR2 as SVGEGT. The CDR3 sequence is 15 residues long. CDR3 in amino acids: CASSYGGASGYGYTF. In DNA form, the CDR3 reads TGTGCCAGCAGTTACGGGGGGGCATCCGGCTATGGCTACACCTTC.

The V gene is TRBV6-5, the J gene TRBJ1-3, with TRBD1 as a possible D gene (6 bases). Per the germline V gene, CDR1 is MNHEY and CDR2 is SVGAGI. V lost 6 bases and J lost 0, with 12 bases in between. There are 15 residues in the CDR3. The CDR3 DNA follows: TGTGCCAGCAGGCGGGACACCAGCTCTGGAAACACCATATATTTT. Translation gives CASRRDTSSGNTIYF.

J is TRBJ1-4 and V is TRBV19; no firm D call. With 6 bases removed from V and 8 bases from J, the gap between germline ends came to 16 bases. CDR3 length: 14 residues. CDR1 and CDR2 from the germline V gene are LNHDA and SQIVND (reference sequence). CDR3 DNA: TGTGCCAGTAGCCGGGCTGGGAGGGAAGAAAAACTGTTTTTT. Translated: CASSRAGREEKLFF. The whole variable domain, remainder taken from reference TRBV19 and TRBJ1-4, is DGGITQSPKYLFRKEGQNVTLSCEQNLNHDAMYWYRQDPGQGLRLIYYSQIVNDFQKGDIAEGYSVSREKKESFPLTVTSAQKNPTAFYLCASSRAGREEKLFFGSGTQLSVL.

J is TRBJ2-7 and V is TRBV27, with 10 bases aligning to TRBD2. Germline V CDR1 and CDR2: MNHEY, SMNVEV (reference sequence). J was trimmed by 3 bases and V by 3 bases; bases with no gene match: 11. CDR3 length equals 17 residues. For the CDR3, the DNA is TGTGCCAGCAGTTTTAAGGCTAGCGGGGGCTACGACTACGAGCAGTACTTC. Protein: CASSFKASGGYDYEQYF.

This chain joins TRBV7-9 and TRBJ1-4, with D uncertain. V was cut by 1 base and J by 3 bases, with 9 bases left in between. Per the germline V gene, CDR1 is SEHNR and CDR2 is FQNEAQ (reference sequence). The CDR3 is 15 residues long. The CDR3 region has the DNA TGTGCCAGCAGCTTAGTGGAGGGTTCTAATGAAAAACTGTTTTTT. Translated, it gives CASSLVEGSNEKLFF.

The genes are TRBV28 and TRBJ1-1, with TRBD1 as a possible D gene (5 bases). This CDR3 has 16 residues. The germline V gene has CDR1 MDHEN and CDR2 SYDVKM. Between the trimmed V and J ends, which lost 2 bases and 3 bases, there was a span of 16 bases. Written as DNA, the CDR3 is TGTGCCAGCAGTTTACTAGCCGGGGCTGGGGACACTGAAGCTTTCTTT. Translation: CASSLLAGAGDTEAFF.

This chain uses TRBV6-5 with TRBJ1-3; no reliable D call. Germline lookup yields CDR1 MNHEY and CDR2 SVGAGI. V lost 7 bases to trimming and J lost 7 bases, with 17 bases between them. The length of the CDR3 is 14 residues. Written as DNA, the CDR3 is TGTGCCAGCACTGCGGAACCCTTACTCAACACCATATATTTT. Translated: CASTAEPLLNTIYF.

The V gene is TRBV18, the J gene TRBJ1-5, with 8 bases matching TRBD1. The CDR3 sequence is 15 residues long. The germline V gene encodes CDR1 KGHSH and CDR2 LQKENI. J gave up 4 bases and V 6 bases, and 8 bases lay outside the gene matches. CDR3 nucleotides: TGTGCCAGCTCGCAGGGACAGGCTATTAATCAGCCCCAGCATTTT. Protein: CASSQGQAINQPQHF.

The V and J genes are TRBV5-1 and TRBJ1-6; 9 positions agree with TRBD1. CDR1 is SGHRS and CDR2 is YFSETQ in the germline V gene. V shed 6 bases and J 9 bases; nucleotides not matched to a gene: 13. The CDR3 consists of 16 residues. The CDR3 bases are TGCGCCAGCACCCGCGGAACAGGGGGCGCGGGTTCACCCCTCCACTTT. Residues: CASTRGTGGAGSPLHF.

This chain uses TRBV28 with TRBJ1-5; 9 bases are shared with TRBD1. V shed 5 bases, J shed 0 bases, and the junction held 11 bases outside the gene matches. This CDR3 comprises 18 residues. The V gene's germline CDR1 is MDHEN and CDR2 SYDVKM. In DNA, the CDR3 is TGTGCCAGCAGTCGCCGGGACAGGGAATATTATAGCAATCAGCCCCAGCATTTT. Its translation is CASSRRDREYYSNQPQHF. Based on the CDR3 plus reference TRBV28 and TRBJ1-5, the full variable domain is DVKVTQSSRYLVKRTGEKVFLECVQDMDHENMFWYRQDPGLGLRLIYFSYDVKMKEKGDIPEGYSVSREKKERFSLILESASTNQTSMYLCASSRRDREYYSNQPQHFGDGTRLSIL.